The 21 T cell receptor beta chains in this list originate from one sample, sequenced in a study of OX40 agonist ivuxolimab in advanced cancers. Measured with immunoSEQ multiplex PCR; TCRdb has only the in-frame clones, and not every one. Of fewer than 95,000 clones listed, 75% to 85% are singletons. Sample: CD4+ or CD8+ T cells sorted from blood, taken in a trial of the OX40 agonist ivuxolimab. The receptor set was obtained from an adult with an advanced solid tumor such as melanoma, head and neck, liver or kidney cancer.

This rearrangement joins TRBV11-2 to TRBJ1-5, with a possible D match to TRBD1 (6 bases). V lost 4 bases and J 2 bases, leaving 9 bases between the germline ends. The germline gives CDR1 SGHAT, CDR2 FQNNGV. The CDR3 covers 14 residues. CDR3 in amino acids: CASSSRQGNQPQHF. For the CDR3, the DNA is TGTGCCAGCAGCTCCCGACAGGGCAATCAGCCCCAGCATTTT.

The chain carries TRBV5-1 and TRBJ2-7, with 7 positions matching TRBD2. V shed 1 base and J 7 bases; nucleotides not matched to a gene: 8. The CDR3 contains 14 residues. Germline CDR1 is SGHRS and CDR2 is YFSETQ. The CDR3 coding sequence is TGCGCCAGCAGCTTGCTAGCGGAGGCGGGGGAGCAGTACTTC. It specifies CASSLLAEAGEQYF. The full variable domain, rest sourced from reference TRBV5-1 and TRBJ2-7, is KAGVTQTPRYLIKTRGQQVTLSCSPISGHRSVSWYQQTPGQGLQFLFEYFSETQRNKGNFPGRFSGRQFSNSRSEMNVSTLELGDSALYLCASSLLAEAGEQYFGPGTRLTVT.

At least ten counts were recorded for this clone. The junction does not match germline at one end; this may be a read error. This chain joins TRBV9 and TRBJ2-2; D unclear. Germline CDR1 reads SGDLS; CDR2 reads YYNGEE. The length of the CDR3 is 12 residues. The CDR3 coding sequence is TGTGCCAGCACCGTAGGTTCCGGGGAGCTGTTTTTT. Amino acids: CASTVGSGELFF.

The chain has TRBV16 and TRBJ2-7; the D is unclear. Germline CDR1 reads KGHSY; CDR2 reads FQNENV. The CDR3 covers 14 residues. Trimming took off 2 bases at V and 1 base at J, with 9 bases between the two ends. The CDR3 is CASSQRQDSYEQYF. In DNA, the CDR3 is TGTGCCAGCAGCCAAAGGCAGGATTCCTACGAGCAGTACTTC.

This chain uses TRBV6-1 with TRBJ2-3; the match to TRBD1 covers 9 bases. Unmatched junction bases numbered 7, after V lost 4 bases and J lost 2 bases. The CDR3 has 16 amino acids. Germline CDR1 and CDR2: MNHNS and SASEGT. The CDR3 DNA reads as TGTGCCAGCAGTGGGGGGGGACAGGGCCTCACAGATACGCAGTATTTT. As protein: CASSGGGQGLTDTQYF.

V gene TRBV18 combines with J gene TRBJ1-2, with TRBD1 matching over 7 bases. Germline trimming cut 5 bases from V and 7 bases from J; bases unmatched to any gene: 10. The CDR3 runs 14 residues. Germline V gene data show CDR1 as KGHSH and CDR2 as LQKENI. For the CDR3, the DNA is TGTGCCAGCTCAGTCTCGACAGGGAGGCCTGGCTACACCTTC. This codes for CASSVSTGRPGYTF.

The V call is TRBV6-5, the J call TRBJ1-2; possible D gene TRBD1, 5 bases. The CDR3 sequence is 15 residues long. Trimming removed 3 bases at V and 8 bases at J, with 19 bases between. The germline CDR1 and CDR2 sequences are MNHEY and SVGAGI. The CDR3 DNA is TGTGCCAGCAGTTATTCCCCAGGCAGGGTTGAGGGCTACACCTTC. Encoded protein: CASSYSPGRVEGYTF.

The V call is TRBV11-1, the J call TRBJ2-5, with TRBD1 matching 8 bases. Germline loops: CDR1 SGHAT, CDR2 FQDESV (reference sequence). The CDR3 is 16 amino acids. V was pared by 5 bases and J by 5 bases, with 13 bases of the junction left unmatched. CDR3 DNA: TGTGCCAGCAGCCAAGGCCGGACAGGGCGAGGGGAGACCCAGTACTTC. Its protein product is CASSQGRTGRGETQYF.

The sample holds a few counts of this clone. The rearrangement joins TRBV11-2 to TRBJ1-2; D gene ambiguous. The CDR3 extends over 13 amino acids. Per germline, CDR1 SGHAT and CDR2 FQNNGV. V lost 2 bases and J lost 4, with 8 bases in between. The chain's CDR3 is CASSLTLSYGYTF. The CDR3 DNA sequence: TGTGCCAGCAGCTTAACGCTCAGCTATGGCTACACCTTC.

The gene calls are TRBV7-9 and TRBJ2-1; 10 bases map to TRBD2. Germline V gene data show CDR1 as SEHNR and CDR2 as FQNEAQ (reference sequence). Losses at the gene ends were 8 bases for V and 2 bases for J; bases not matched to a gene: 15. The CDR3 spans 18 residues. The CDR3 DNA reads as TGTGCCAGCCTGCTGGGGGGACTAGCGATCTCCCCCTACAATGAGCAGTTCTTC. It is translated as CASLLGGLAISPYNEQFF.

This clone was observed a single time. The chain joins TRBV4-2 to TRBJ2-7; 13 bases fit TRBD2. Germline V gene lookup returns CDR1 LGHNA and CDR2 YNFKEQ. The CDR3 runs 15 residues. V gave up 6 bases and J gave up 6 bases; unmatched junction bases: 8. In DNA, the CDR3 is TGTGCCAGCAGGAGGGAACTAGCGGGGGGGAGCGAGCAGTACTTC. It is translated as CASRRELAGGSEQYF.

The rearrangement links TRBV5-1 to TRBJ2-3; 11 nucleotides align to TRBD2. Looked up from germline, CDR1 is SGHRS and CDR2 is YFSETQ. Trimming at V came to 0 bases and at J to 1 base, leaving 13 bases not matched to a gene. CDR3 length: 20 residues. DNA for the CDR3: TGCGCCAGCAGCTTGGCGACTAGCGGGGTGTATCGGACTGGCACAGATACGCAGTATTTT. Translation gives CASSLATSGVYRTGTDTQYF.

The V and J genes are TRBV11-3 and TRBJ2-5, with 7 bases fitting TRBD2. With 5 bases clipped from V and 0 bases from J, the junction kept 6 bases outside the gene matches. Germline assignment: CDR1 SGHNT and CDR2 YENEEA. CDR3 length equals 15 residues. CDR3 amino acids: CASSESGEYQETQYF. CDR3 sequence (DNA): TGTGCCAGCAGCGAGAGCGGGGAGTACCAAGAGACCCAGTACTTC.

The DNA for the CDR3 is TGTGCCAGCACACTAGCGGGGGGTTTGACCGGGGAGCTGTTTTTT. Translating gives CASTLAGGLTGELFF. The V and J genes are TRBV6-1 and TRBJ2-2, with TRBD2 identical over 12 bases. After removal of 7 bases from V and 5 bases from J, the junction contained 5 bases not matched to a gene. From germline, CDR1 is MNHNS and CDR2 SASEGT. This CDR3 has 15 amino acids.

The chain links TRBV10-3 to TRBJ1-2, with 9 bases aligning to TRBD1. The CDR3 is made up of 15 amino acids. CDR1 and CDR2 (germline): ENHRY, SYGVKD. V lost 2 bases and J lost 2; bases outside the gene matches: 3. The CDR3 bases are TGTGCCATCAGTGAGGGGACAGGGCAGAACTATGGCTACACCTTC. Residues: CAISEGTGQNYGYTF.

This rearrangement joins TRBV6-1 to TRBJ2-7; D uncertain. V gave up 6 bases and J gave up 4 bases, with 7 bases separating them. The CDR3 contains 11 residues. The germline V gene has CDR1 MNHNS and CDR2 SASEGT. The CDR3 spells CASRASYEQYF. CDR3 coding DNA: TGTGCCAGCAGGGCCTCATACGAGCAGTACTTC.

The CDR3 region has the DNA TGTGCCTGGAGTGTTCGGGGGGGTACAGATACGCAGTATTTT. Translation: CAWSVRGGTDTQYF. This sequence joins TRBV30 and TRBJ2-3, with TRBD2 matching over 8 bases. The V gene's germline CDR1 is GTSNPN and CDR2 SVGIG (reference sequence). The CDR3 is 14 amino acids. After removal of 0 bases from V and 3 bases from J, the junction contained 2 bases not matched to a gene.

The V and J genes are TRBV11-3 and TRBJ1-2; D is undetermined. CDR1 is SGHNT and CDR2 is YENEEA in the germline V gene. V dropped 5 bases and J dropped 13 bases, with 20 bases sitting between them. CDR3 size: 13 residues. Here the CDR3 reads CASSPHRGSWSTF. The CDR3, as DNA: TGTGCCAGCAGCCCTCACCGTGGCAGCTGGTCCACCTTC.

The chain has TRBV18 and TRBJ2-2; TRBD2 matches 10 bases. Trimming removed 2 bases from V and 4 bases from J; junction bases left unmatched: 4. Germline CDR1 KGHSH, CDR2 LQKENI. The CDR3 is made up of 16 amino acids. CDR3 sequence (DNA): TGTGCCAGCTCACCAGCGAGCGGGGGGGCCACCGGGGAGCTGTTTTTT. This gives the protein CASSPASGGATGELFF. Full variable domain (remainder filled in from reference TRBV18 and TRBJ2-2): NAGVMQNPRHLVRRRGQEARLRCSPMKGHSHVYWYRQLPEEGLKFMVYLQKENIIDESGMPKERFSAEFPKEGPSILRIQQVVRGDSAAYFCASSPASGGATGELFFGEGSRLTVL.

V and J are TRBV5-4 and TRBJ1-1; D unresolved. The germline V gene has CDR1 SGHNT and CDR2 YYREEE (reference sequence). The CDR3 runs to 14 residues. V lost 1 base, J lost 0 bases, and 7 bases lay in between. CDR3 in amino acids: CASSLSQMNTEAFF. The CDR3 region has the DNA TGTGCCAGCAGCTTGTCGCAAATGAACACTGAAGCTTTCTTT.

This chain joins TRBV7-2 and TRBJ1-2, with TRBD1 as a possible D gene (5 bases). The CDR3 loop spans 14 amino acids. Germline loops: CDR1 SGHTA, CDR2 FQGNSA. Trimming stripped 1 base from V and 3 bases from J, with 9 bases between. The CDR3 is CASSLVGGDYGYTF. Here the CDR3 DNA reads TGTGCCAGCAGCTTAGTCGGGGGGGACTATGGCTACACCTTC.